This TCR beta chain emerged from a study of T cell responses to AZD1222 COVID-19 vaccine. Study-level results: Dominant CD4 TCR responses targeted spike regions 160-218 and 743-854. Donor demographics were predominantly white British with a female majority; clonal diversity may be underestimated.

With 5 bases clipped from V and 6 bases from J, the junction kept 1 base outside the gene matches. The CDR3 is 12 residues long. The germline CDR1 and CDR2 sequences are ENHRY and SYGVKD. Note on this clone: The antigen is undetermined.

TCRdb's copy holds only in-frame clones and misses some; the assay was immunoSEQ multiplex PCR. The data show around 130,000 clones, around 89% seen once. Second-dose schedules of about 4 or about 12 weeks were combined. The TCR sequence derives from an adult who received the AZD1222 COVID-19 vaccine. The source material was peripheral blood, sampled 28 days after the second AZD1222 dose. The V gene is TRBV10-3, the J gene TRBJ1-1, with 9 bases that match TRBD1. CDR3: CAISRQGAEAFF. The CDR3 DNA sequence: TGTGCCATCAGTCGACAGGGGGCTGAAGCTTTCTTT.